This TCR beta chain was sequenced in a study of blood T cell repertoires in COVID-19. The assay was immunoSEQ multiplex PCR, and TCRdb's table has in-frame clones only and misses some. This repertoire shows 200,000 or so clones, approximately 81% found once; its top ten account for around 19%. Germline CDR1 reads MNHEY; CDR2 reads SVGAGI. The V segment lost 5 bases and the J segment 16 bases; nucleotides outside the gene matches: 5. There are 11 residues in the CDR3. This TCR was sampled from a human donor in a cohort sampled during active COVID-19. The specimen was peripheral blood. The chain uses TRBV6-5 and TRBJ2-1, with 10 bases aligning to TRBD2. The CDR3 region is CASSLAGVRFF. Here the CDR3 DNA reads TGTGCCAGCAGTCTAGCGGGAGTCAGATTCTTC.